Listed below are T cell receptor beta chains from one sample, sequenced in a study of T cells expressing NK-cell markers. TCRdb re-called the 5' RACE reads and gives one entry per CDR3 protein, without DNA. The ten top clones account for 7.3%, within a sample of roughly 430,000 distinct CDR3 sequences. The material sequenced was blood T cells: a sorted CD56 or NKG2C T cell subset, CD4+ or CD8+ T cells, or bulk PBMC T cells (not recorded which). Every receptor here comes from a woman between 18 and 70 years old in good health. The CDR3 runs from the conserved cysteine through the conserved F or W.

j_gene,len,v_gene,CDR3aa
TRBJ1-2,15,TRBV9,CASSVAGRGLVSYTF
TRBJ1-4,11,TRBV20-1,CSAPAGEKLFF
TRBJ2-3,15,TRBV7-6,CASSLVLAATDTQYF
TRBJ2-1,14,TRBV20-1,CSASRVLTGNEQFF
TRBJ1-4,14,TRBV20-1,CSAARQGTNEKLFF
TRBJ1-2,12,TRBV5-6,CASRSTGGGYTF
TRBJ1-1,17,TRBV4-3,CASSQEMDRGQGTEAFF
TRBJ2-2,13,TRBV29-1,CSARGTNTGELFF
TRBJ2-5,15,TRBV28,CASSPHSGGEETQYF
TRBJ1-5,15,TRBV15,CATSSRDRGLQPQHF
TRBJ2-2,19,TRBV5-4,CASSLSGLAGESITGELFF
TRBJ1-1,14,TRBV3-1,CASSQGASNTEAFF
TRBJ2-7,16,TRBV20-1,CSAPRAPGQASYEQYF
TRBJ2-5,12,TRBV3-1,CASSQGTDAILF
TRBJ1-5,13,TRBV4-3,CASSQEPYQPQHF
TRBJ1-2,17,TRBV23-1,CASSGPSEQGKDYGYTF
TRBJ1-5,13,TRBV9,CASSVGDHQPQHF
TRBJ2-3,15,TRBV30,CAWSVGTASTDTQYF
TRBJ2-5,15,TRBV7-2,CASTVLGGQQETQYF
TRBJ1-3,17,TRBV9,CASSVASSALSGNTIYF
TRBJ2-3,16,TRBV20-1,CSARPGTTISTDTQYF
TRBJ1-2,13,TRBV12-3/TRBV12-4,CASERQGGYGYTF
TRBJ2-7,15,TRBV6-2/TRBV6-3,CASNYDRGPSYEQYF
TRBJ1-5,14,TRBV5-4,CASSRVPGDQPQHF
TRBJ2-1,15,TRBV5-1,CASSKTSGDYNEQFF
TRBJ2-7,15,TRBV4-3,CASSRSPGGGYEQYF
TRBJ1-6,17,TRBV4-3,CASSQDWGGSAVSPLHF
TRBJ2-7,17,TRBV12-3/TRBV12-4,CASSSAQLAKSSYEQYF
TRBJ2-1,14,TRBV11-2,CASSVGVAFDEQFF
TRBJ1-6,13,TRBV30,CAWRRNRDSPLHF
TRBJ2-2,13,TRBV10-3,CAISDLAAGELFF
TRBJ1-1,14,TRBV19,CASTPGGVNTEAFF
TRBJ2-3,18,TRBV11-2,CASSLVGLAGGLTDTQYF
TRBJ2-5,11,TRBV29-1,CSVGSVETQYF
TRBJ2-7,15,TRBV4-2,CASSPGGSGDYEQYF
TRBJ2-3,14,TRBV6-2/TRBV6-3,CASSYVLAGLDQYF
TRBJ2-1,16,TRBV5-1,CASSLGRDSSYNEQFF
TRBJ2-1,16,TRBV20-1,CSAREFTSGSYNEQFF
TRBJ2-2,15,TRBV4-1,CASTSQGGRTGELFF
TRBJ1-5,14,TRBV7-2,CASSLGGLGQPQHF
TRBJ1-6,15,TRBV15,CATSRGPGYNSPLHF
TRBJ1-1,16,TRBV5-4,CASRRDRGSVGTEAFF
TRBJ2-7,13,TRBV20-1,CTTSGTDSYEQYF
TRBJ1-1,12,TRBV6-5,CASSYDSHEAFF
TRBJ2-5,17,TRBV9,CASSVGGSGGPQETQYF
TRBJ1-1,15,TRBV5-1,CASSLAITGDPEAFF
TRBJ2-2,17,TRBV7-8,CASSLRSGAIYTGELFF
TRBJ1-5,15,TRBV20-1,CSARDPGGGNQPQHF
TRBJ2-3,17,TRBV6-2/TRBV6-3,CASSYLSTEPSTDTQYF
TRBJ2-1,14,TRBV27,CASRGDSHYNEQFF
TRBJ2-6,16,TRBV19,CASSRDLTIGANVLTF
TRBJ1-5,15,TRBV12-3/TRBV12-4,CASSLGMRGHQPQHF
TRBJ1-1,15,TRBV7-3,CASSLPGQGVTEAFF
TRBJ1-2,14,TRBV20-1,CSARDSWGGYGYTF
TRBJ1-1,15,TRBV7-9,CASSPGLGGKTEAFF
TRBJ2-4,15,TRBV20-1,CSASKAQGVKNIQYF
TRBJ1-4,15,TRBV4-2,CASSQVPRANEKLFF